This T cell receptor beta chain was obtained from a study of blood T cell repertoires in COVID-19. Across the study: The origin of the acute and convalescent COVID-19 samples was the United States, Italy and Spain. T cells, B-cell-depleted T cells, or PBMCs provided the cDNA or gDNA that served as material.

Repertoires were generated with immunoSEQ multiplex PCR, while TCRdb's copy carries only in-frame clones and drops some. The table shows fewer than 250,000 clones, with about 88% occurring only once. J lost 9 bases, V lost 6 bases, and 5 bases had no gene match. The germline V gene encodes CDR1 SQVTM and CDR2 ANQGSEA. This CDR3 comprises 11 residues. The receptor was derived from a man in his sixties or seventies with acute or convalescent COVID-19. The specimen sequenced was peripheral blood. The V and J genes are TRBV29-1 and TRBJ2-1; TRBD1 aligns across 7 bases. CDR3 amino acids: CSVRTGPEQFF. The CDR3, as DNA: TGCAGCGTCAGGACAGGCCCTGAGCAGTTCTTC.